This TCR beta chain was retrieved from a study of control samples from healthy donors and cancer patients. Data came from immunoSEQ multiplex PCR; TCRdb stores just in-frame clones and leaves some out. The sample records some 150,000 clones, roughly nine tenths being singletons. This CDR3 is 16 amino acids long. Germline V gene data show CDR1 as MNHEY and CDR2 as SVGAGI. Trimming stripped 0 bases from V and 3 bases from J, with 12 bases between. The sequence came from a man between 18 and 29 years old in good health. The chain is built from TRBV6-5 and TRBJ1-5; D uncertain. Sequences were obtained from blood. CDR3 nucleotide sequence: TGTGCCAGCAGTTACTCCCGCCCGGGAGTCAATCAGCCCCAGCATTTT. Translation gives CASSYSRPGVNQPQHF.